The present entry profiles one T cell receptor (beta chain) with its context. No antigen is known for it. Amplification yielded TCR beta CDR3 regions, with RNA transcripts as the source. The TCR CDR3 was amplified in a first-round RT-PCR using the HTBI primer set. TCRdb re-called the multiplex PCR reads with MiXCR, one entry per CDR3 protein. The sample records about 300,000 distinct CDR3 sequences, roughly 15% being singletons. The length of the CDR3 is 16 residues. V was pared by 8 bases and J by 2 bases, with 12 bases of the junction left unmatched. The germline V gene has CDR1 SNHLY and CDR2 FYNNEI. This sample stems from a study of T cells in Graves' hyperthyroidism and ophthalmopathy. Points from the study as a whole: Most thyroid-expanded clonotypes above 0.001 were also found in blood.

Hyperthyroidism of Graves' type that showed no ophthalmopathy progression within 18 months was stable. The TCR comes from a woman aged 40 to 50 with Graves' hyperthyroidism. The specimen was blood. The chain joins TRBV2 to TRBJ1-3; TRBD1 matches at 7 bases. Here the CDR3 reads CASGAFGGTAGNTIYF. In DNA, the CDR3 is TGTGCCAGCGGCGCATTCGGGGGGACAGCTGGAAACACCATATATTTT. Filled out from reference TRBV2 and TRBJ1-3, the complete variable domain reads EPEVTQTPSHQVTQMGQEVILRCVPISNHLYFYWYRQILGQKVEFLVSFYNNEISEKSEIFDDQFSVERPDGSNFTLKIRSTKLEDSAMYFCASGAFGGTAGNTIYFGEGSWLTVV.